This record looks at one TCR beta chain sequence and its context. Its antigen is still unknown. The study ran its PCR with 60 Vbeta and 13 Jbeta primers. TCRdb keeps only in-frame clones here, not all; method: immunoSEQ multiplex PCR. Recorded for this sample: about 35,000 clones. CDR1 is LGHNA, CDR2 YSLEER, per germline. This CDR3 region has 17 residues. V was pared by 0 bases and J by 7 bases, with 19 bases between. The sample is drawn from a study of cytomegalovirus exposure and HLA in healthy donors. Study-wide findings and caveats: A later analysis showed HLA-associated TCR beta chains outstripping equally common others in clonal expansion. In a later analysis, HLA-C alleles had the fewest associated TCRs, DRB1 alleles the most. Productive status was seen about 90% or about 30% of the time for most TCR beta V segments in an earlier analysis.

The origin of this receptor is a man aged 35 to 55 in good health and CMV-seronegative. The sample taken for sequencing was PBMCs. The gene calls are TRBV4-3 and TRBJ2-1, with D unresolved. The CDR3 region has the DNA TGCGCCAGCAGCCAAGATAATATGGCGAGGTCGCCGAATGAGCAGTTCTTC. Amino acid sequence: CASSQDNMARSPNEQFF.